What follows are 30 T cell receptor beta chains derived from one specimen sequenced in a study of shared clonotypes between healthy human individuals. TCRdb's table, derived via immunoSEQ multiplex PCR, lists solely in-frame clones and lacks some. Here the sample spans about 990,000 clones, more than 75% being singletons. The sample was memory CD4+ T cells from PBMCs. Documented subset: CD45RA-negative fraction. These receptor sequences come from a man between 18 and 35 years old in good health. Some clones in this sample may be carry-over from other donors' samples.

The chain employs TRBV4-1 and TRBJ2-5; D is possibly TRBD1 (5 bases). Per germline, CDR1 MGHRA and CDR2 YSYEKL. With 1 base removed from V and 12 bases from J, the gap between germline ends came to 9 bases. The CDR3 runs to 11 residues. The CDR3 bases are TGCGCCAGCAGCCAAGGGGGCCGGAAGTACTTC. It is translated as CASSQGGRKYF.

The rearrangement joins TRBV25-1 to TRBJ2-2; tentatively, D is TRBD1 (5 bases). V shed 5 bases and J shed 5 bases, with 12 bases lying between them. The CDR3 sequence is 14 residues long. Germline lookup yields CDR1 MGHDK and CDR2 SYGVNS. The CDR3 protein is CASSTQGWTGELFF. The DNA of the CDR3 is TGTGCCAGCAGTACCCAGGGATGGACCGGGGAGCTGTTTTTT.

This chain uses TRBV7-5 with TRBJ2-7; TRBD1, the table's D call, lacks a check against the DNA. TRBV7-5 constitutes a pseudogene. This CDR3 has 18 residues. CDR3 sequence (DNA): TGTGTCAGAAGCTACTCAACAGGGTTTCATGGGTGGCCGTACGAGCAGTACTTC. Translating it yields CVRSYSTGFHGWPYEQYF.

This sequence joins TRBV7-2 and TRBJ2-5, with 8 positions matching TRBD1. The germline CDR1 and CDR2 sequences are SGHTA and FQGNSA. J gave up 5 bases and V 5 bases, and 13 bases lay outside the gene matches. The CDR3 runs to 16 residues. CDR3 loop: CASSQGAAGGSETQYF. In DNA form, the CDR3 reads TGTGCCAGCAGCCAAGGGGCGGCAGGGGGCAGTGAGACCCAGTACTTC.

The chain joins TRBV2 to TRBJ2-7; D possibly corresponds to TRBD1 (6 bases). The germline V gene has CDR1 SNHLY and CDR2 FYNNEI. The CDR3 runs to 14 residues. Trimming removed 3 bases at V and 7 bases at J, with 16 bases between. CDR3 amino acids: CASSEVGARMEQYF. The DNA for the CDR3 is TGTGCCAGCAGTGAGGTGGGGGCTCGGATGGAGCAGTACTTC. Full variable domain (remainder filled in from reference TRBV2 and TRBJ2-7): EPEVTQTPSHQVTQMGQEVILRCVPISNHLYFYWYRQILGQKVEFLVSFYNNEISEKSEIFDDQFSVERPDGSNFTLKIRSTKLEDSAMYFCASSEVGARMEQYFGPGTRLTVT.

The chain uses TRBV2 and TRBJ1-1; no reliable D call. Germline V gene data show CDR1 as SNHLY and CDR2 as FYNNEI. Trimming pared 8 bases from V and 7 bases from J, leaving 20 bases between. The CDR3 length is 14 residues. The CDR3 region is CASGLQRRKYEAFF. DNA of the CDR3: TGTGCCAGCGGATTACAGCGAAGAAAATATGAAGCTTTCTTT.

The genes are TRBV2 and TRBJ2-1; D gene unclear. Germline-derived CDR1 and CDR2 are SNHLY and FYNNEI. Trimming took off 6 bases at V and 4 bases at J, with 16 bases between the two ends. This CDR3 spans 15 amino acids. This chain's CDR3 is CASRDTAQLYNEQFF. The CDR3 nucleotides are TGTGCCAGCAGGGATACAGCGCAGCTGTACAATGAGCAGTTCTTC.

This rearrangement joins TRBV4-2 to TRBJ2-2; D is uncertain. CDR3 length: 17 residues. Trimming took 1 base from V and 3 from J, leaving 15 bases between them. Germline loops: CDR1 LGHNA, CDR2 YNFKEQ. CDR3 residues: CASSQAVGVEDTGELFF. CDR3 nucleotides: TGTGCCAGCAGCCAAGCGGTCGGCGTCGAGGACACCGGGGAGCTGTTTTTT.

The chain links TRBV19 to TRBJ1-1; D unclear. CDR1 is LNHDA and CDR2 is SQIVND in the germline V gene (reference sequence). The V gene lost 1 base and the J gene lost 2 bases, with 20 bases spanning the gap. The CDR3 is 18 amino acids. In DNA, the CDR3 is TGTGCCAGTAGTATAGGAGCCCCATGGACGGCTTTTAACACTGAAGCTTTCTTT. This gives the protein CASSIGAPWTAFNTEAFF.

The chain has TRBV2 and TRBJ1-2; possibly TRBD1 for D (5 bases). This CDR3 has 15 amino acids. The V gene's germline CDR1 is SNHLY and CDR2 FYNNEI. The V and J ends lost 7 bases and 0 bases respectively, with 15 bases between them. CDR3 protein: CASKDWAGTNYGYTF. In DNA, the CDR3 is TGTGCCAGCAAGGATTGGGCAGGGACTAACTATGGCTACACCTTC.

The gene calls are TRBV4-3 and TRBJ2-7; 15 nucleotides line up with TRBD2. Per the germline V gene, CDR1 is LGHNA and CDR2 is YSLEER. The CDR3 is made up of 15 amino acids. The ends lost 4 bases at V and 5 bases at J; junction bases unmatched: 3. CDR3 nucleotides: TGCGCCAGCAGCCGGACTAGCGGGAGGGTCGACGAGCAGTACTTC. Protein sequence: CASSRTSGRVDEQYF.

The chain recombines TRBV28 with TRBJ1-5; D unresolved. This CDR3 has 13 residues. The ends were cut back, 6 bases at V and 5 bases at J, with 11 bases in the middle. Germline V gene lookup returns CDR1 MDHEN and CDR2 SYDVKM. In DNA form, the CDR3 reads TGTGCCAGCAGAATGGACGGTTATCAGCCCCAGCATTTT. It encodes CASRMDGYQPQHF.

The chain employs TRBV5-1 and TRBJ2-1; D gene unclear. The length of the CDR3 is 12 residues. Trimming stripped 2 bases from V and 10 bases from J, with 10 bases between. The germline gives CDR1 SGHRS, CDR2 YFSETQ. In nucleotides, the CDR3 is TGCGCCAGCAGCTTAGGTCACCGGGAGCAGTTCTTC. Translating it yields CASSLGHREQFF.

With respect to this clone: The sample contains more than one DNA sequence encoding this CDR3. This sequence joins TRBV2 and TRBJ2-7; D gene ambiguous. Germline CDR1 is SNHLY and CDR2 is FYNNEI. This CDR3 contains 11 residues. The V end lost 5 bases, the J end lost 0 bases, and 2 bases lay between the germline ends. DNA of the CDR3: TGTGCCAGCAGTTACTCCTACGAGCAGTACTTC. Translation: CASSYSYEQYF.

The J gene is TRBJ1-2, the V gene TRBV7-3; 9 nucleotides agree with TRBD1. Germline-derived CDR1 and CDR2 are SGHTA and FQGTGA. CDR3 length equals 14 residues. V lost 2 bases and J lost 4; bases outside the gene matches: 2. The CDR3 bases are TGTGCCAGCAGCTTAGCGGGACAGGGCTATGGCTACACCTTC. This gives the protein CASSLAGQGYGYTF. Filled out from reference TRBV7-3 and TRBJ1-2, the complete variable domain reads GAGVSQTPSNKVTEKGKYVELRCDPISGHTALYWYRQSLGQGPEFLIYFQGTGAADDSGLPNDRFFAVRPEGSVSTLKIQRTERGDSAVYLCASSLAGQGYGYTFGSGTRLTVV.

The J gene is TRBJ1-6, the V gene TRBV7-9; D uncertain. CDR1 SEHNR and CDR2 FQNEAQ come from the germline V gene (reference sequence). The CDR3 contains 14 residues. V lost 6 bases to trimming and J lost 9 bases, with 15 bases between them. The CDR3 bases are TGTGCCAGCAGTCCCGTGATTGACGGTTCACCCCTCCACTTT. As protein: CASSPVIDGSPLHF.

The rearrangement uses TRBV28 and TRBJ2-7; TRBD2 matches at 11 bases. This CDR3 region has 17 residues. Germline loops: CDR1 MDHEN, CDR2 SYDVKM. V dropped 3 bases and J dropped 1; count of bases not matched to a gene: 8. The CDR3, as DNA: TGTGCCAGCAGTTTGACAACACTAGCGGGAGTGTCCTACGAGCAGTACTTC. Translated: CASSLTTLAGVSYEQYF.

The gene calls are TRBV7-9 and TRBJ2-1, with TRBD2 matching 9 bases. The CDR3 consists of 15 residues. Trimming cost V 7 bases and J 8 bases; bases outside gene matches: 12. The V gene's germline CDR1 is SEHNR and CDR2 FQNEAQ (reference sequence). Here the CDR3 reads CASNPTDSGSDEQFF. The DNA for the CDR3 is TGTGCCAGCAACCCGACTGATAGCGGGAGCGATGAGCAGTTCTTC.

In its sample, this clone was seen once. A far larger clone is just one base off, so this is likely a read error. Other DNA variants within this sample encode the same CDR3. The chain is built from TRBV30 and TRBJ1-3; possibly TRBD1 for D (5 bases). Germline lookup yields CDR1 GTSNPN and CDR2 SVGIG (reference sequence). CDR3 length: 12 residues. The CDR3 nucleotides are TGTGCTTGGGGCGGCGATGGAAACACCATATATTTT. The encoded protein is CAWGGDGNTIYF.

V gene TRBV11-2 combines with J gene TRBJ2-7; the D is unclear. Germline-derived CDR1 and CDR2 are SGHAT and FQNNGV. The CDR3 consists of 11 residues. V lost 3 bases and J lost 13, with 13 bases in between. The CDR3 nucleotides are TGTGCCAGCAGCTTGCAGCAGCTTCTATACTTC. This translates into CASSLQQLLYF.

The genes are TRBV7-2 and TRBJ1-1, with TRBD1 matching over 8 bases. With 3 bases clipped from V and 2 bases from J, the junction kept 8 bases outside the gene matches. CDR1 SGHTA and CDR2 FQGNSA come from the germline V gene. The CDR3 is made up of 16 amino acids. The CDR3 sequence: CASSLDRARRNTEAFF. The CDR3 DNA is TGTGCCAGCAGCTTGGACAGGGCCCGACGTAACACTGAAGCTTTCTTT.

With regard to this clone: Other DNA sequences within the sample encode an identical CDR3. CDR3 residues: CSVVSGTGELFF. The CDR3 nucleotides read TGCAGCGTCGTCTCGGGGACCGGGGAGCTGTTTTTT. The chain carries TRBV29-1 and TRBJ2-2, with D possibly matching TRBD2 (5 bases). CDR1 is SQVTM, CDR2 ANQGSEA, per germline. The CDR3 runs to 12 residues. Trimming shortened V by 6 bases and J by 5 bases, and 10 bases separated the two germline ends.

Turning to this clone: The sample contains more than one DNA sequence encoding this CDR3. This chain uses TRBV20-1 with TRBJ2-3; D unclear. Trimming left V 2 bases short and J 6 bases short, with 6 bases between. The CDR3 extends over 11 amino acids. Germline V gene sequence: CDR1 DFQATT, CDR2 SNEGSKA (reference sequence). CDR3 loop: CSARLGDTQYF. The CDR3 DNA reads TGCAGTGCTAGACTTGGGGATACGCAGTATTTT.

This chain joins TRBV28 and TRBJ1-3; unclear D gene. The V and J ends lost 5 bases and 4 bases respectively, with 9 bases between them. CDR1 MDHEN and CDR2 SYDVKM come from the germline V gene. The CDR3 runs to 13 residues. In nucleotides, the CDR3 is TGTGCCAGCAGTCCGGGGATAGGAAACACCATATATTTT. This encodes CASSPGIGNTIYF.

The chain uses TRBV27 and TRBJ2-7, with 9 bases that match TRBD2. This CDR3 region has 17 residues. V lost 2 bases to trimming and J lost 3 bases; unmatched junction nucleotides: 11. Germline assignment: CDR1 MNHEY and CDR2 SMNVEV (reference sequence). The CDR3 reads CASSLHFLAGSRYEQYF. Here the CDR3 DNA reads TGTGCCAGCAGTTTACACTTTCTAGCGGGGTCCCGCTACGAGCAGTACTTC.

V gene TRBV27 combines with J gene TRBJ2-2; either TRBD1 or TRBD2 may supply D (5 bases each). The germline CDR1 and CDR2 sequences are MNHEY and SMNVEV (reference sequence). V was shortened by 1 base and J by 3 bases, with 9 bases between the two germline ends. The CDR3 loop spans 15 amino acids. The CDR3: CASSLWLGDTGELFF. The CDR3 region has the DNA TGTGCCAGCAGTTTATGGTTGGGGGACACCGGGGAGCTGTTTTTT.

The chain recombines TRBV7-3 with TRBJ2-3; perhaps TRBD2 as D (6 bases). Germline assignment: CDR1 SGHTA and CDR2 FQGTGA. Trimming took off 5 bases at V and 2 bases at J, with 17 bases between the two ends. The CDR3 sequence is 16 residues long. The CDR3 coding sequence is TGTGCCAGCAGCCGCGGGGAGAGTCGGATCACAGATACGCAGTATTTT. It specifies CASSRGESRITDTQYF.

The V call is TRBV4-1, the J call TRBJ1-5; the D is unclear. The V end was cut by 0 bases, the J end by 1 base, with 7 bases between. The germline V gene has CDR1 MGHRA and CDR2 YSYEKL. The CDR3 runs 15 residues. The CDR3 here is CASSQDGRSNQPQHF. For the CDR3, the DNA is TGCGCCAGCAGCCAAGATGGAAGAAGCAATCAGCCCCAGCATTTT.

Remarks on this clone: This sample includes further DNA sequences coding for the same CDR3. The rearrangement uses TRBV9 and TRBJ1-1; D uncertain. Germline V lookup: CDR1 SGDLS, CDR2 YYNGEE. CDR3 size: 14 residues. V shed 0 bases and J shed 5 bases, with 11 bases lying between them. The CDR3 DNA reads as TGTGCCAGCAGCGTAGGGGGTGTAGGTACTGAAGCTTTCTTT. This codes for CASSVGGVGTEAFF. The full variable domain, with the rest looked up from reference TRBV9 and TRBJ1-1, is DSGVTQTPKHLITATGQRVTLRCSPRSGDLSVYWYQQSLDQGLQFLIQYYNGEERAKGNILERFSAQQFPDLHSELNLSSLELGDSALYFCASSVGGVGTEAFFGQGTRLTVV.

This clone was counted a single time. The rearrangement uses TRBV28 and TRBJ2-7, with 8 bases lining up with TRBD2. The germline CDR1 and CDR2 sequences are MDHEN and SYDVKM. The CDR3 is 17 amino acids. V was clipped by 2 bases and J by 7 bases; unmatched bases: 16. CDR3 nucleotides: TGTGCCAGCAGTTTAGGAGGAGGGCCCGGGGGGGGATTGGAGCAGTACTTC. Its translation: CASSLGGGPGGGLEQYF.